These 5 T cell receptor beta chains originate from one sample sequenced in a study of regulatory T cells in long-lasting Graves disease (dated by TCRdb to the early 2020s). The method behind the library was multiplex PCR. The listed sequencing device is Illumina HiSeq 4000. TCR beta libraries were built with iRepertoire HTBI primers and Arm-PCR amplification of CDR3 regions. TCRdb reworked the public reads: Q25 trimming with fastp, MiXCR clone assembly, productive beta chains retained. Records with the same CDR3 protein are collapsed into one entry carrying the most frequent genes and DNA. This sample has about 430,000 distinct CDR3 sequences in its table, and 14% to 15% of those were observed once. The ten largest account for about 7.8% of the sample. Explained via the paper, the time point label denotes: newly diagnosed GD, antithyroid drugs for less than 3 months. RNA was extracted from PBMCs in TRIzol for both TCR sequencing and RNA sequencing.

This sample was shared with a second study, whose subject was T cells in Graves' hyperthyroidism and ophthalmopathy.

Sample: peripheral blood mononuclear cells (PBMCs), taken at new diagnosis, from a patient treated with antithyroid drugs. These receptors originate from a woman aged 40 to 50 with Graves disease. Donor details come from another sample of the same person, matched by shared clones.

The chain couples TRBV7-8 to TRBJ1-4; unclear D gene. Deletions cut 4 bases from V and 0 bases from J, with 12 bases between. Germline V gives CDR1 SGHVS, CDR2 FQNEAQ. This CDR3 contains 16 residues. CDR3 in DNA: TGTGCCAGCAGCTACAGCCAGGACCCAACTAATGAAAAACTGTTTTTT. Amino acids: CASSYSQDPTNEKLFF.

This clonotype occurred a few times. This chain connects TRBV7-9 to TRBJ1-4; weak D call: TRBD1 (5 bases). Between the trimmed V and J ends, which lost 5 bases and 8 bases, there was a span of 18 bases. CDR1 and CDR2 (germline): SEHNR, FQNEAQ (reference sequence). The CDR3 loop spans 15 amino acids. CDR3 nucleotides: TGTGCCAGCAGCCTGGGGACTCCCGCGGGGGAAAAACTGTTTTTT. Its translation: CASSLGTPAGEKLFF.

This clonotype has at least ten counts. The rearrangement joins TRBV18 to TRBJ2-5; TRBD1 matches at 7 bases. In germline, CDR1 is KGHSH, CDR2 LQKENI. The junction had 8 bases not matched to a gene; V was cut back by 2 bases and J by 5 bases. The length of the CDR3 is 15 residues. CDR3 protein: CASSPILTGVETQYF. DNA for the CDR3: TGTGCCAGCTCACCAATTCTTACAGGGGTGGAGACCCAGTACTTC.

Of note for this clonotype: In this CDR3 the conserved last residue, phenylalanine or tryptophan, is missing, so a read error is likely. V and J are TRBV24-1 and TRBJ2-1; 7 positions agree with TRBD1. V was clipped by 9 bases and J by 0 bases; unmatched bases: 7. Germline V CDR1 and CDR2: KGHDR, SFDVKD. This CDR3 is built from 15 residues. The CDR3 here is CATGDRASSYNEQFS. CDR3 sequence (DNA): TGTGCCACCGGCGACAGGGCGAGCTCCTACAATGAGCAGTTCTCC.

This clonotype showed up many times. The chain links TRBV7-9 to TRBJ1-1; D not certain. Germline V gene data show CDR1 as SEHNR and CDR2 as FQNEAQ (reference sequence). Trimming removed 4 bases from V and 0 bases from J, with 15 bases in between. The length of the CDR3 is 16 residues. CDR3 sequence reads: CASSSDLGFVNTEAFF. CDR3 DNA: TGTGCCAGCAGCTCCGACTTAGGGTTCGTGAACACTGAAGCTTTCTTT.